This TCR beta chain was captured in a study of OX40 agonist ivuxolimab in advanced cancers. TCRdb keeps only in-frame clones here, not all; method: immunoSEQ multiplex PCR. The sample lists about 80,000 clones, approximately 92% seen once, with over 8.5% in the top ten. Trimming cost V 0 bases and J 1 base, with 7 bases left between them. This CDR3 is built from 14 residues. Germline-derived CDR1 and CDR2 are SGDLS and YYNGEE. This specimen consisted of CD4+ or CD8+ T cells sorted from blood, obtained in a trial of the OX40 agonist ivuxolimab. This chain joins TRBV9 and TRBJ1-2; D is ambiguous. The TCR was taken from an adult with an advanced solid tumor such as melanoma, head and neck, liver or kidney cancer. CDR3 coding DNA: TGTGCCAGCAGCGTAGCTACAGTTAACTATGGCTACACCTTC. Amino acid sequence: CASSVATVNYGYTF.